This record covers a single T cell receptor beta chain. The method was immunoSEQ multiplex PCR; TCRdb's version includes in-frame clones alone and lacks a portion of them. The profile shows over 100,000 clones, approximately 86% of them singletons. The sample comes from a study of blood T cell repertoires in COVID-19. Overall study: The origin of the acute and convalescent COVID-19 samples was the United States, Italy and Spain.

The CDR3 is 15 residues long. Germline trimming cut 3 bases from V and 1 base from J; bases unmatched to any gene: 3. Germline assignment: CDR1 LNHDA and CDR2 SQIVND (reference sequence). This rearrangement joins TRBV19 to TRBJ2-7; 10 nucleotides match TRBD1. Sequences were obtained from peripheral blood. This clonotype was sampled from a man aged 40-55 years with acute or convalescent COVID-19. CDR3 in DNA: TGTGCCAGTAGTATCCCGGGACAGGGGTCCTACGAGCAGTACTTC. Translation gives CASSIPGQGSYEQYF. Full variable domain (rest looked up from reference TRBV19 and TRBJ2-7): DGGITQSPKYLFRKEGQNVTLSCEQNLNHDAMYWYRQDPGQGLRLIYYSQIVNDFQKGDIAEGYSVSREKKESFPLTVTSAQKNPTAFYLCASSIPGQGSYEQYFGPGTRLTVT.